The source of this T cell receptor (beta chain) is a study of blood T cell repertoires in COVID-19. In the study overall: PBMCs, B-cell-depleted T cells, or T cells were the source of the cDNA or gDNA that made up the material.

V dropped 1 base and J dropped 4; count of bases not matched to a gene: 7. Germline V CDR1 and CDR2: SGHVS, FQNEAQ. This CDR3 is built from 16 residues. Only in-frame clones appear in the TCRdb table, and some are missing; sequencing was by immunoSEQ multiplex PCR. The table includes 250,000 to 300,000 clones, around nine tenths detected once. The sequenced sample was PBMCs or T cells enriched from blood (not recorded which). The gene calls are TRBV7-8 and TRBJ2-1, with TRBD2 matching over 7 bases. This sequence originates from a woman in her sixties or seventies who had recovered from COVID-19. CDR3 residues: CASSLGARAGYNEQFF. The DNA for the CDR3 is TGTGCCAGCAGCTTAGGGGCAAGAGCGGGGTACAATGAGCAGTTCTTC.